The rows below give T cell receptor beta chains drawn from one sample of a study of shared clonotypes between healthy human individuals. Measured with immunoSEQ multiplex PCR; TCRdb has only the in-frame clones, and not every one. The sample holds more than 400,000 clones; more than 75% are singletons and the top ten take more than 10%. The sequenced sample was PBMCs. The receptors derive from a woman in her forties in good health. Some clones in this sample may be carry-over from other donors' samples. Both conserved end residues are part of each CDR3. The D gene is left open where the match is weak. For some rows the clone size is stated as once, few or many, or as a class when expanded; others skip it.

d_call: TRBD2; j_call: TRBJ2-7; v_call: TRBV5-1; clone_size: .; cdr3_aa: CASSTTSGSLGRVYEQYF; cdr3_nt: TGCGCCAGCAGCACGACTAGCGGGAGTCTAGGGCGGGTCTACGAGCAGTACTTC
d_call: .; j_call: TRBJ1-4; v_call: TRBV6-1; clone_size: .; cdr3_aa: CASSEREQKNEKLFF; cdr3_nt: TGTGCCAGCAGTGAACGGGAACAGAAAAATGAAAAACTGTTTTTT
d_call: .; j_call: TRBJ1-1; v_call: TRBV7-9; clone_size: .; cdr3_aa: CASSPFSTVNTEAFF; cdr3_nt: TGTGCCAGCAGCCCCTTCTCTACGGTGAACACTGAAGCTTTCTTT
d_call: TRBD1; j_call: TRBJ2-2; v_call: TRBV13; clone_size: .; cdr3_aa: CASSNPLSADDRGQITGELFF; cdr3_nt: TGTGCCAGCAGCAACCCCCTCAGCGCAGACGACAGGGGGCAAATAACCGGGGAGCTGTTTTTT
d_call: .; j_call: TRBJ1-6; v_call: TRBV5-1; clone_size: .; cdr3_aa: CASSSGEMGSPLHF; cdr3_nt: TGCGCCAGCAGCTCTGGAGAGATGGGTTCACCCCTCCACTTT
d_call: .; j_call: TRBJ2-3; v_call: TRBV5-8; clone_size: .; cdr3_aa: CASSLVAETQYF; cdr3_nt: TGTGCCAGCAGCTTGGTGGCAGAGACGCAGTATTTT
d_call: .; j_call: TRBJ2-5; v_call: TRBV11-3; clone_size: .; cdr3_aa: CASSSTFQETQYF; cdr3_nt: TGTGCCAGCAGCTCGACATTCCAAGAGACCCAGTACTTC
d_call: TRBD2; j_call: TRBJ2-1; v_call: TRBV7-9; clone_size: .; cdr3_aa: CASSLAVSGSSYNEQFF; cdr3_nt: TGTGCCAGCAGCTTAGCCGTTAGCGGGAGTTCCTACAATGAGCAGTTCTTC
d_call: .; j_call: TRBJ1-2; v_call: TRBV10-3; clone_size: .; cdr3_aa: CAITESVGGRYSNYGYTF; cdr3_nt: TGTGCCATCACCGAGAGTGTAGGGGGAAGATACAGTAACTATGGCTACACCTTC
d_call: .; j_call: TRBJ2-4; v_call: TRBV6-4; clone_size: .; cdr3_aa: CASSDGAGANIQYF; cdr3_nt: TGTGCCAGCAGTGACGGGGCGGGGGCAAACATTCAGTACTTC
d_call: .; j_call: TRBJ2-5; v_call: TRBV7-8; clone_size: .; cdr3_aa: CASRSWTTQETQYF; cdr3_nt: TGTGCCAGCAGGTCTTGGACCACCCAAGAGACCCAGTACTTC
d_call: .; j_call: TRBJ2-2; v_call: TRBV6-5; clone_size: .; cdr3_aa: CASSYASPNTGELFF; cdr3_nt: TGTGCCAGCAGTTACGCGAGCCCGAACACCGGGGAGCTGTTTTTT
d_call: .; j_call: TRBJ2-2; v_call: TRBV6-5; clone_size: .; cdr3_aa: CASSYAAVAGELFF; cdr3_nt: TGTGCCAGCAGTTACGCCGCCGTAGCCGGGGAGCTGTTTTTT
d_call: .; j_call: TRBJ2-5; v_call: TRBV15; clone_size: .; cdr3_aa: CATSGRLGQQETQYF; cdr3_nt: TGTGCCACCAGCGGTAGGTTGGGTCAACAAGAGACCCAGTACTTC
d_call: .; j_call: TRBJ1-2; v_call: TRBV11-1; clone_size: .; cdr3_aa: CASTPSPGASYGYTF; cdr3_nt: TGTGCCAGCACCCCTTCCCCAGGGGCCTCCTATGGCTACACCTTC
d_call: .; j_call: TRBJ2-5; v_call: TRBV7-9; clone_size: .; cdr3_aa: CASSLARGRETQYF; cdr3_nt: TGTGCCAGCAGCTTAGCGCGGGGTCGAGAGACCCAGTACTTC
d_call: .; j_call: TRBJ1-3; v_call: TRBV30; clone_size: .; cdr3_aa: CASKLSSGNTIYF; cdr3_nt: TGTGCCTCTAAGCTGAGCTCTGGAAACACCATATATTTT
d_call: .; j_call: TRBJ1-1; v_call: TRBV10-3; clone_size: .; cdr3_aa: CAISEPPVREAFF; cdr3_nt: TGTGCCATCAGTGAGCCCCCGGTACGTGAAGCTTTCTTT
d_call: .; j_call: TRBJ2-2; v_call: TRBV5-1; clone_size: .; cdr3_aa: CASSLARHGELFF; cdr3_nt: TGCGCCAGCAGCTTGGCCAGGCACGGGGAGCTGTTTTTT
d_call: .; j_call: TRBJ2-3; v_call: TRBV30; clone_size: once; cdr3_aa: CAWSTGTDTQYF; cdr3_nt: TGTGCCTGGAGTACAGGCACAGATACGCAGTATTTT
d_call: .; j_call: TRBJ2-1; v_call: TRBV5-6; clone_size: .; cdr3_aa: CASSLYREDNEQFF; cdr3_nt: TGTGCCAGCAGCTTATACAGGGAAGACAATGAGCAGTTCTTC
d_call: .; j_call: TRBJ2-1; v_call: TRBV11-1; clone_size: once; cdr3_aa: CASSNRRDPWGYNEQFF; cdr3_nt: TGTGCCAGCAGCAACAGACGGGATCCCTGGGGCTACAATGAGCAGTTCTTC
d_call: .; j_call: TRBJ2-1; v_call: TRBV9; clone_size: .; cdr3_aa: CASSVLGAGSFGEQFF; cdr3_nt: TGTGCCAGCAGCGTACTTGGGGCAGGGTCATTTGGTGAGCAGTTCTTC
d_call: TRBD1; j_call: TRBJ1-4; v_call: TRBV27; clone_size: .; cdr3_aa: CAVPDSQSIQGANEKLFF; cdr3_nt: TGTGCCGTTCCGGATTCTCAATCTATACAGGGGGCTAATGAAAAACTGTTTTTT
d_call: .; j_call: TRBJ1-2; v_call: TRBV19; clone_size: .; cdr3_aa: CASSTPGLAYGYTF; cdr3_nt: TGTGCCAGTAGTACCCCGGGGTTAGCCTATGGCTACACCTTC
d_call: TRBD2; j_call: TRBJ2-5; v_call: TRBV4-1; clone_size: .; cdr3_aa: CASSLIALGRETQETQYF; cdr3_nt: TGCGCCAGCAGCCTAATAGCCCTCGGGAGGGAGACTCAAGAGACCCAGTACTTC
d_call: TRBD1; j_call: TRBJ1-1; v_call: TRBV18; clone_size: many; cdr3_aa: CASSADRATEAFF; cdr3_nt: TGTGCCAGCTCAGCGGACAGGGCCACTGAAGCTTTCTTT
d_call: TRBD2; j_call: TRBJ2-4; v_call: TRBV5-1; clone_size: few; cdr3_aa: CASSLETSGRAKNIQYF; cdr3_nt: TGCGCCAGCAGCTTGGAAACTAGCGGGAGGGCCAAAAACATTCAGTACTTC
d_call: TRBD2; j_call: TRBJ2-7; v_call: TRBV7-2; clone_size: .; cdr3_aa: CASSSKTSGSYEQYF; cdr3_nt: TGTGCCAGCAGCTCCAAGACTAGCGGGAGCTACGAGCAGTACTTC
d_call: .; j_call: TRBJ2-5; v_call: TRBV5-8; clone_size: .; cdr3_aa: CASSLRTVQETQYF; cdr3_nt: TGTGCCAGCAGCTTGCGAACAGTCCAAGAGACCCAGTACTTC
d_call: .; j_call: TRBJ1-2; v_call: TRBV7-2; clone_size: few; cdr3_aa: CASSLTDEGGYTF; cdr3_nt: TGTGCCAGCAGCCTCACGGACGAGGGCGGCTACACCTTC
d_call: TRBD2; j_call: TRBJ2-5; v_call: TRBV2; clone_size: .; cdr3_aa: CASSPGGYQETQYF; cdr3_nt: TGTGCCAGCAGTCCGGGGGGGTACCAAGAGACCCAGTACTTC
d_call: .; j_call: TRBJ2-3; v_call: TRBV9; clone_size: .; cdr3_aa: CASSVAPTATDTQYF; cdr3_nt: TGTGCCAGCAGCGTAGCCCCAACAGCCACAGATACGCAGTATTTT
d_call: .; j_call: TRBJ1-4; v_call: TRBV14; clone_size: .; cdr3_aa: CASSQRRGGATNEKLFF; cdr3_nt: TGTGCCAGCAGCCAAAGGCGAGGCGGTGCAACTAATGAAAAACTGTTTTTT
d_call: .; j_call: TRBJ2-2; v_call: TRBV7-9; clone_size: .; cdr3_aa: CASSFMLAPNTGELFF; cdr3_nt: TGTGCCAGCAGCTTCATGCTAGCGCCGAACACCGGGGAGCTGTTTTTT
d_call: .; j_call: TRBJ1-5; v_call: TRBV2; clone_size: few; cdr3_aa: CASSGENQPQHF; cdr3_nt: TGTGCCAGCAGTGGGGAGAATCAGCCCCAGCATTTT
d_call: .; j_call: TRBJ2-3; v_call: TRBV7-9; clone_size: few; cdr3_aa: CASSLVLGRFTDTQYF; cdr3_nt: TGTGCCAGCAGCTTAGTGCTGGGGCGGTTCACAGATACGCAGTATTTT
d_call: .; j_call: TRBJ1-2; v_call: TRBV6-1; clone_size: .; cdr3_aa: CASSERGSRDGYTF; cdr3_nt: TGTGCCAGCAGTGAACGGGGGAGTAGGGATGGCTACACCTTC
d_call: .; j_call: TRBJ2-2; v_call: TRBV28; clone_size: .; cdr3_aa: CASSWQTNTGELFF; cdr3_nt: TGTGCCAGCTCTTGGCAGACGAACACCGGGGAGCTGTTTTTT
d_call: .; j_call: TRBJ1-1; v_call: TRBV5-1; clone_size: once; cdr3_aa: CASNTGTPSTEAFF; cdr3_nt: TGCGCCAGCAACACAGGGACACCCAGCACTGAAGCTTTCTTT